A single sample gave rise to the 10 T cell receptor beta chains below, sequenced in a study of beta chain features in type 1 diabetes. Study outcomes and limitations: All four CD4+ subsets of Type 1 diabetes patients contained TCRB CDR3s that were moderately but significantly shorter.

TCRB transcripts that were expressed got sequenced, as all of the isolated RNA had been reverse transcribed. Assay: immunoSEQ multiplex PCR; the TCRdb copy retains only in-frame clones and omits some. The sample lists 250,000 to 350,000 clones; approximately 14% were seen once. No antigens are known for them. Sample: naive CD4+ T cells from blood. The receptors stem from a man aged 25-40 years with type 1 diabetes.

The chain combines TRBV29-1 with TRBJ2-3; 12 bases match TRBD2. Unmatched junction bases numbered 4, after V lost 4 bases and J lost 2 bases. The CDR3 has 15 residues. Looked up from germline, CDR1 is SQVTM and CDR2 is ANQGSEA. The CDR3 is CSVAGLAGPTDTQYF. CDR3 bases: TGCAGCGTTGCAGGACTAGCGGGACCCACAGATACGCAGTATTTT.

CDR3: CASSQVVEHEQFF. The CDR3 DNA reads TGCGCCAGCAGCCAAGTCGTGGAGCATGAGCAGTTCTTC. This chain joins TRBV4-3 and TRBJ2-1; D is undetermined. The CDR3 is 13 amino acids. Germline CDR1 and CDR2: LGHNA and YSLEER. V was clipped by 1 base and J by 8 bases, with 9 bases between them.

The CDR3 nucleotides read TGTGCCAGCAGCCCGGCGGGGGGCGGTGGCTACACCTTC. Translating it yields CASSPAGGGGYTF. The rearrangement uses TRBV11-2 and TRBJ1-2, with a possible D match to TRBD1 (6 bases). V lost 5 bases and J 7 bases, leaving 14 bases between the germline ends. CDR1 is SGHAT and CDR2 is FQNNGV in the germline V gene. This CDR3 has 13 amino acids. Full variable domain (missing parts from reference TRBV11-2 and TRBJ1-2): EAGVAQSPRYKIIEKRQSVAFWCNPISGHATLYWYQQILGQGPKLLIQFQNNGVVDDSQLPKDRFSAERLKGVDSTLKIQPAKLEDSAVYLCASSPAGGGGYTFGSGTRLTVV.

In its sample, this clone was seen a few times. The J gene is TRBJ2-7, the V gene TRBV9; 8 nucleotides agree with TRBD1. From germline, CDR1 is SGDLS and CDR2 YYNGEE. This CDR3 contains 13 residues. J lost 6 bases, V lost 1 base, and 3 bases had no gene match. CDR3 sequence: CASSVQGAGEQYF. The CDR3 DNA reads TGTGCCAGCAGCGTACAGGGGGCCGGCGAGCAGTACTTC.

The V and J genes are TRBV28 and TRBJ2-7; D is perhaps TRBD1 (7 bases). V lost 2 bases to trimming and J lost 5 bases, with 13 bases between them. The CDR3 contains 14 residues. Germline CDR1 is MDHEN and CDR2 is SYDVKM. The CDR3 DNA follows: TGTGCCAGCAGTTTACCCAGGGGGGAACACGAGCAGTACTTC. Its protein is CASSLPRGEHEQYF.

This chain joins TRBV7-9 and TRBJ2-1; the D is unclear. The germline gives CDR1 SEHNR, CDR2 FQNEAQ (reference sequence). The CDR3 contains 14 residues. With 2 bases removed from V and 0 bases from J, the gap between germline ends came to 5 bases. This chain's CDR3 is CASSLSSSYNEQFF. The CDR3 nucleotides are TGTGCCAGCAGCTTATCGAGCTCCTACAATGAGCAGTTCTTC.

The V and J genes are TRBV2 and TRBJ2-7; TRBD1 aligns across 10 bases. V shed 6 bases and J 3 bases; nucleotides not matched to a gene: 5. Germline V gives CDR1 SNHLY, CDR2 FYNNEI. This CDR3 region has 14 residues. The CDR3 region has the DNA TGTGCCAGCAGGGAGGACAGGGGGATCTACGAGCAGTACTTC. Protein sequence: CASREDRGIYEQYF.

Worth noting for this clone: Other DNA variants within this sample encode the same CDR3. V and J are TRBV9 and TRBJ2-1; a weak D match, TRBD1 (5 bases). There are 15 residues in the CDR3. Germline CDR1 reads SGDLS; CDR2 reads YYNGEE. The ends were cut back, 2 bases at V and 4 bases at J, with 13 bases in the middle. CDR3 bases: TGTGCCAGCAGCGTGGGCCAGGGATCTTACAATGAGCAGTTCTTC. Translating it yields CASSVGQGSYNEQFF.

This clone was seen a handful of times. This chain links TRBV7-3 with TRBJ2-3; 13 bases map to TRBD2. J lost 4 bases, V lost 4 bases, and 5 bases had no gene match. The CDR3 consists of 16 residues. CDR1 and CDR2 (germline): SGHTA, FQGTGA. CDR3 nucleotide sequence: TGTGCCAGCAGCTCCGGACTAGCGGGAGAGGCAGATACGCAGTATTTT. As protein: CASSSGLAGEADTQYF.

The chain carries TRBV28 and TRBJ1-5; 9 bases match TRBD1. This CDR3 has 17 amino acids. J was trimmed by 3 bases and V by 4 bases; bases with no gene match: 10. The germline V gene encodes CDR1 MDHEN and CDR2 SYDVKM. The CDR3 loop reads CASSSGTGSYYNQPQHF. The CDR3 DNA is TGTGCCAGCAGTTCCGGGACAGGGAGTTATTACAATCAGCCCCAGCATTTT. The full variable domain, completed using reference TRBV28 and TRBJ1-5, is DVKVTQSSRYLVKRTGEKVFLECVQDMDHENMFWYRQDPGLGLRLIYFSYDVKMKEKGDIPEGYSVSREKKERFSLILESASTNQTSMYLCASSSGTGSYYNQPQHFGDGTRLSIL.